This T cell receptor beta chain appears in the sequencing data of a study of OX40 agonist ivuxolimab in advanced cancers. Study at large: With a range of roughly 20 to 85, age averaged about 59 years, and about 83% were male.

A history of autoimmune disease or systemic immunosuppression excluded patients. TCRdb keeps only in-frame clones here, not all; method: immunoSEQ multiplex PCR. The sample includes about 79,000 clones, about 88% seen only once; the top ten take less than 5%. Study-wide findings and caveats: Clonal expansion by week 6 occurred in CD4+ and CD8+ blood T cells (at 0.1 to 3.0 mg/kg). On average, CD8+ T cells had more expanded clones than CD4+.

For this clone: The antigen remains unidentified. Other DNA sequences in this specimen translate into the identical CDR3.

Deletions cut 6 bases from V and 0 bases from J, with 15 bases between. This CDR3 has 15 amino acids. Germline CDR1 reads LGHNA; CDR2 reads YNFKEQ. The V call is TRBV4-2, the J call TRBJ2-7, with D perhaps being TRBD1 or TRBD2 (5 bases each). Sequencing used CD4+ or CD8+ T cells sorted from blood, obtained in a trial of the OX40 agonist ivuxolimab. The sequence derives from an adult with an advanced solid tumor such as melanoma, head and neck, liver or kidney cancer. DNA of the CDR3: TGTGCCAGCAGATCCGGGGCGGGTAGCTCCTACGAGCAGTACTTC. It yields the protein CASRSGAGSSYEQYF.